Shown below are 21 T cell receptor beta chains from a single sample sequenced in a study of blood T cell repertoires in COVID-19. Using immunoSEQ multiplex PCR, the repertoire was profiled, and TCRdb retains in-frame clones only, with some absent. Seen here are some 150,000 clones, 80% to 85% observed once, and the top ten hold 38%. The sequenced material came from peripheral blood. Source of these receptors: a human donor in a cohort sampled during active COVID-19.

CDR3 amino acids: CASSLVGGTGNTIYF. The CDR3 bases are TGTGCCAGCAGCTTAGTCGGAGGTACTGGAAACACCATATATTTT. The chain is built from TRBV7-2 and TRBJ1-3, with D unclear. The CDR3 sequence is 15 residues long. V gave up 1 base and J gave up 2 bases, with 9 bases separating them. The germline CDR1 and CDR2 sequences are SGHTA and FQGNSA.

This clone was detected only once. The chain uses TRBV5-1 and TRBJ1-1; tentatively, D is TRBD1 (5 bases). From germline, CDR1 is SGHRS and CDR2 YFSETQ. Trimming removed 4 bases at V and 4 bases at J, with 11 bases between. The CDR3 loop spans 13 amino acids. The CDR3 nucleotides read TGCGCCAGCAGCCCGGACACTGCCACTGAAGCTTTCTTT. Translating it yields CASSPDTATEAFF.

V and J are TRBV12-3 or TRBV12-4 and TRBJ2-5; D is uncertain. This CDR3 spans 13 amino acids. The ends were cut back, 3 bases at V and 5 bases at J, with 10 bases in the middle. This CDR3 is CASSLLTGETQYF. The CDR3 bases are TGTGCCAGCAGTTTGCTTACCGGGGAGACCCAGTACTTC.

The chain is built from TRBV7-2 and TRBJ1-5; D possibly corresponds to TRBD1 (5 bases). The CDR3 length is 16 residues. V was shortened by 0 bases and J by 3 bases, with 12 bases between the two germline ends. Per the germline V gene, CDR1 is SGHTA and CDR2 is FQGNSA. CDR3 amino acids: CASSLAAGLANQPQHF. CDR3 coding DNA: TGTGCCAGCAGCTTAGCGGCGGGACTTGCCAATCAGCCCCAGCATTTT.

This chain connects TRBV11-3 to TRBJ1-2; D unclear. Germline V gene data show CDR1 as SGHNT and CDR2 as YENEEA. The length of the CDR3 is 12 residues. The V end was cut by 4 bases, the J end by 5 bases, with 8 bases between. CDR3 sequence reads: CASSSGRYGYTF. The CDR3 nucleotides read TGTGCCAGCAGCTCAGGCAGATATGGCTACACCTTC.

The J gene is TRBJ2-7, the V gene TRBV19, with D possibly matching TRBD1 (6 bases). CDR3 length equals 16 residues. The germline V gene has CDR1 LNHDA and CDR2 SQIVND (reference sequence). Trimming cost V 3 bases and J 2 bases, with 17 bases left between them. The CDR3 is CASSMAGFPGAYEQYF. CDR3 coding DNA: TGTGCCAGTAGTATGGCCGGGTTCCCAGGGGCCTACGAGCAGTACTTC.

This rearrangement joins TRBV19 to TRBJ1-1; D gene uncertain. The germline V gene has CDR1 LNHDA and CDR2 SQIVND (reference sequence). The CDR3 is made up of 12 amino acids. The V end lost 5 bases, the J end lost 7 bases, and 11 bases lay between the germline ends. For the CDR3, the DNA is TGTGCCAGTAGTTTGGGCCGATATGAAGCTTTCTTT. It yields the protein CASSLGRYEAFF.

J is TRBJ1-4 and V is TRBV5-1, with 8 nucleotides matching TRBD1. Trimming cost V 4 bases and J 0 bases; bases outside gene matches: 5. The CDR3 contains 16 residues. CDR1 is SGHRS, CDR2 YFSETQ, per germline. CDR3 protein: CASSAGQASTNEKLFF. The CDR3 DNA sequence: TGCGCCAGCAGCGCGGGACAGGCCTCAACTAATGAAAAACTGTTTTTT.

The chain couples TRBV5-1 to TRBJ2-1; D remains ambiguous. This CDR3 contains 17 residues. V lost 1 base to trimming and J lost 0 bases, with 14 bases between them. The germline CDR1 and CDR2 sequences are SGHRS and YFSETQ. For the CDR3, the DNA is TGCGCCAGCAGCTTGTTGGTGCGAAGAAGCTCCTACAATGAGCAGTTCTTC. It translates to CASSLLVRRSSYNEQFF.

This clone was counted a single time. V gene TRBV6-5 combines with J gene TRBJ2-7, with a possible D match to TRBD2 (5 bases). The germline gives CDR1 MNHEY, CDR2 SVGAGI. This CDR3 has 14 amino acids. The V end was cut by 6 bases, the J end by 2 bases, with 14 bases between. CDR3 nucleotides: TGTGCCAGCAGGCGAGGAGGAGAGACCTACGAGCAGTACTTC. Translated: CASRRGGETYEQYF.

The gene calls are TRBV5-1 and TRBJ1-1, with 8 positions matching TRBD1. Germline values: CDR1 SGHRS, CDR2 YFSETQ. The V gene end was trimmed by 3 bases and the J gene end by 0 bases; junction bases not matched to a gene: 1. The CDR3 sequence is 14 residues long. The CDR3 region is CASSWTGMNTEAFF. For the CDR3, the DNA is TGCGCCAGCAGCTGGACAGGGATGAACACTGAAGCTTTCTTT.

This sequence joins TRBV5-1 and TRBJ1-1, with D tentatively TRBD1 (6 bases). Trimming took off 5 bases at V and 10 bases at J, with 18 bases between the two ends. The CDR3 loop spans 13 amino acids. Germline CDR1 SGHRS, CDR2 YFSETQ. The CDR3 DNA sequence: TGCGCCAGCAGAACGGGTGAGCAGGGGCGAGCTTTCTTT. Protein sequence: CASRTGEQGRAFF.

This chain connects TRBV25-1 to TRBJ2-7; D unresolved. Trimming removed 11 bases at V and 5 bases at J, with 7 bases between. The CDR3 sequence is 9 residues long. In germline, CDR1 is MGHDK, CDR2 SYGVNS. The CDR3 reads CAPIHEQYF. For the CDR3, the DNA is TGTGCCCCTATCCACGAGCAGTACTTC.

The chain links TRBV4-2 to TRBJ1-4, with a weak D call TRBD1 (6 bases). The CDR3 spans 16 residues. The V and J ends lost 0 bases and 4 bases respectively, with 12 bases between them. Germline V gene sequence: CDR1 LGHNA, CDR2 YNFKEQ. For the CDR3, the DNA is TGTGCCAGCAGCCAAGACAGGGGTCCCATTAATGAAAAACTGTTTTTT. Translating it yields CASSQDRGPINEKLFF.

This clone was counted ten times or more. The chain is built from TRBV12-3 or TRBV12-4 and TRBJ1-2; tentative D call: TRBD1 (5 bases). The germline V and J ends were trimmed by 6 bases and 8 bases, with 13 bases remaining between them. This CDR3 region has 12 residues. CDR3 in amino acids: CASSDGAIGYTF. The CDR3 coding sequence is TGTGCCAGCAGCGATGGGGCCATCGGCTACACCTTC.

As to this clone: This same CDR3 is encoded by further DNA sequences in the sample. The J gene is TRBJ1-2, the V gene TRBV19; perhaps TRBD1 as D (6 bases). Germline-derived CDR1 and CDR2 are LNHDA and SQIVND (reference sequence). This CDR3 has 11 amino acids. V was cut by 6 bases and J by 8 bases, with 10 bases left in between. CDR3 nucleotides: TGTGCCAGTAGCACAGGGTACGGCTACACCTTC. Encoded protein: CASSTGYGYTF.

This sequence joins TRBV19 and TRBJ1-4; weak D call: TRBD1 (6 bases). CDR1 and CDR2 from the germline V gene are LNHDA and SQIVND (reference sequence). The CDR3 contains 15 residues. Trimming left V 4 bases short and J 8 bases short, with 17 bases between. CDR3 sequence reads: CASSRFTGSSEKLFF. Written as DNA, the CDR3 is TGTGCCAGTAGTAGGTTTACAGGGAGCAGCGAAAAACTGTTTTTT. Based on the CDR3 plus reference TRBV19 and TRBJ1-4, the full variable domain is DGGITQSPKYLFRKEGQNVTLSCEQNLNHDAMYWYRQDPGQGLRLIYYSQIVNDFQKGDIAEGYSVSREKKESFPLTVTSAQKNPTAFYLCASSRFTGSSEKLFFGSGTQLSVL.

The chain recombines TRBV7-6 with TRBJ2-5; 7 bases align to TRBD2. Germline loops: CDR1 SGHVS, CDR2 FNYEAQ. V lost 5 bases to trimming and J lost 6 bases; unmatched junction nucleotides: 9. This CDR3 is 14 amino acids long. CDR3 loop: CASSAKTSSQTQYF. The CDR3, as DNA: TGTGCCAGCAGCGCCAAGACTAGCTCGCAGACCCAGTACTTC.

The chain uses TRBV27 and TRBJ1-6; a weak D match, TRBD1 (6 bases). The germline V and J ends were trimmed by 4 bases and 7 bases, with 20 bases remaining between them. Germline lookup yields CDR1 MNHEY and CDR2 SMNVEV (reference sequence). The CDR3 is made up of 17 amino acids. For the CDR3, the DNA is TGTGCCAGCAGTTCGGGGGGCGCGGGCGCGGGAAATTCACCCCTCCACTTT. Translated: CASSSGGAGAGNSPLHF.

This clone came up once. This CDR3 is CASSESGGPGNTIYF. CDR3 nucleotides: TGCGCCAGCAGTGAGTCGGGGGGTCCAGGAAACACCATATATTTT. The rearrangement links TRBV10-1 to TRBJ1-3; a weak D match, TRBD1 (5 bases). V dropped 0 bases and J dropped 4 bases, with 10 bases sitting between them. The CDR3 contains 15 residues. Germline assignment: CDR1 WNHNN and CDR2 SYGVQD (reference sequence).

The rearrangement links TRBV19 to TRBJ1-3; 7 nucleotides match TRBD1. CDR1 and CDR2 from the germline V gene are LNHDA and SQIVND (reference sequence). The CDR3 loop spans 15 amino acids. V was clipped by 7 bases and J by 0 bases; unmatched bases: 6. The CDR3 sequence is CASTSTGTSGNTIYF. CDR3 DNA: TGTGCCAGTACCTCGACAGGGACCTCTGGAAACACCATATATTTT.